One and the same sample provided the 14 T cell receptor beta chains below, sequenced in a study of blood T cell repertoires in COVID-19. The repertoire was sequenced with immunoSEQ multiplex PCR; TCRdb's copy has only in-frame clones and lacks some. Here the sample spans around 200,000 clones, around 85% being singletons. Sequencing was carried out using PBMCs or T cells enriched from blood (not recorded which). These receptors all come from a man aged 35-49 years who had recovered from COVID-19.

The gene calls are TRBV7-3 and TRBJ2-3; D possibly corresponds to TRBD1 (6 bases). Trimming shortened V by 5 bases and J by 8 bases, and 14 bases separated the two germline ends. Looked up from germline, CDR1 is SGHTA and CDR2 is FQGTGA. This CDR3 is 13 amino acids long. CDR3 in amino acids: CASSRAVRGTQYF. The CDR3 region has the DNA TGTGCCAGCAGCAGAGCTGTCAGGGGTACGCAGTATTTT.

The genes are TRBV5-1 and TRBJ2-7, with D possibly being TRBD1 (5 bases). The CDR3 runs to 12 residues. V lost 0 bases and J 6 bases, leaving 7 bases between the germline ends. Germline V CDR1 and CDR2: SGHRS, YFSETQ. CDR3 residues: CASSLERGEQYF. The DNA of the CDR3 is TGCGCCAGCAGCTTGGAAAGGGGCGAGCAGTACTTC.

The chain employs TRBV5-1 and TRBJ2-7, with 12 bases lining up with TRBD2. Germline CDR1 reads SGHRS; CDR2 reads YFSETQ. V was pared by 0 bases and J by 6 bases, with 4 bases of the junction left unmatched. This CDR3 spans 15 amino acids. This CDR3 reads CASSLEASGRGEQYF. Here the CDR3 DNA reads TGCGCCAGCAGCTTGGAGGCTAGCGGGAGGGGCGAGCAGTACTTC.

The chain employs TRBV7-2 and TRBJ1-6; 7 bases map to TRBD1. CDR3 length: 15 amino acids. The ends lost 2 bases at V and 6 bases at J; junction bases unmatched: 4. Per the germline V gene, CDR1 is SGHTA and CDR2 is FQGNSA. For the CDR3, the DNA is TGTGCCAGCAGCTTAAAGGGGGCGGGTAATTCACCCCTCCACTTT. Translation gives CASSLKGAGNSPLHF. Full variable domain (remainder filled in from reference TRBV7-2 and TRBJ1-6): GAGVSQSPSNKVTEKGKDVELRCDPISGHTALYWYRQSLGQGLEFLIYFQGNSAPDKSGLPSDRFSAERTGGSVSTLTIQRTQQEDSAVYLCASSLKGAGNSPLHFGNGTRLTVT.

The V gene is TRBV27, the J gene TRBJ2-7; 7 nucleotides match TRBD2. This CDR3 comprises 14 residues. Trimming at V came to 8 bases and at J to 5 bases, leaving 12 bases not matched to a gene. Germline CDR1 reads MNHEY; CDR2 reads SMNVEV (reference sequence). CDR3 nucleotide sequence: TGTGCCAGCCGGTACGGGGGGAGGACTGACGAGCAGTACTTC. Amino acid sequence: CASRYGGRTDEQYF.

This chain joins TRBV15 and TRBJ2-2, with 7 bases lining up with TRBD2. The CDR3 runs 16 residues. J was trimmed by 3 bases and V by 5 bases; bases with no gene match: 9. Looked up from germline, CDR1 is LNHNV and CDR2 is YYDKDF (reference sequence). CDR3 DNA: TGTGCCACCAGCCGGCGGGGGTGGACGGACACCGGGGAGCTGTTTTTT. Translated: CATSRRGWTDTGELFF. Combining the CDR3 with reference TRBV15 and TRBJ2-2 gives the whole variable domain DAMVIQNPRYQVTQFGKPVTLSCSQTLNHNVMYWYQQKSSQAPKLLFHYYDKDFNNEADTPDNFQSRRPNTSFCFLDIRSPGLGDTAMYLCATSRRGWTDTGELFFGEGSRLTVL.

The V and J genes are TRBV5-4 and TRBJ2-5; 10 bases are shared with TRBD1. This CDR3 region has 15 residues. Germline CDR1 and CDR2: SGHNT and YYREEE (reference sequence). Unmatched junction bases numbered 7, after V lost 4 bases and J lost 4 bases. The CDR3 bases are TGTGCCAGCAGCAGACCGGGACAGGGGCGAGAGACCCAGTACTTC. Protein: CASSRPGQGRETQYF.

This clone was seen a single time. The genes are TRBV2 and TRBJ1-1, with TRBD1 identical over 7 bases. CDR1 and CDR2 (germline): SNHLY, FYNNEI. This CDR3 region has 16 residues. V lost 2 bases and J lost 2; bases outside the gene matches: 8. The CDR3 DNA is TGTGCCAGCAGTGAACCTTCAGCAGGGGGTAACACTGAAGCTTTCTTT. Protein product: CASSEPSAGGNTEAFF.

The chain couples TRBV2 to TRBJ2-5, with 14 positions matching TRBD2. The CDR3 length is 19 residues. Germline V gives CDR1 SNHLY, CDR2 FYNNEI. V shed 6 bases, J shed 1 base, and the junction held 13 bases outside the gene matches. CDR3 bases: TGTGCCAGCAGCCTCGGGACAGGGGGACTAGCGGGAGCCCAAGAGACCCAGTACTTC. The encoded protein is CASSLGTGGLAGAQETQYF.

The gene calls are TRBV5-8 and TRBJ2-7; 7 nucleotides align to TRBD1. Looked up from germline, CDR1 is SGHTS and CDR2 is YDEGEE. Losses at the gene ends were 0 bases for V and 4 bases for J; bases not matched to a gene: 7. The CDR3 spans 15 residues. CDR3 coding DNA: TGTGCCAGCAGCTTGGGACAGGGTGTAAAATACGAGCAGTACTTC. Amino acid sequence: CASSLGQGVKYEQYF.

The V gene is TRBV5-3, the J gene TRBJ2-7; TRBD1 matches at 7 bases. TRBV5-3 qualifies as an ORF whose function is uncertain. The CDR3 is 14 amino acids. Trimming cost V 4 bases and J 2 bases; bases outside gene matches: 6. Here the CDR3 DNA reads TGTGCCAGAAGCCCGGGACAGTCGGCCTACGAGCAGTACTTC. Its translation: CARSPGQSAYEQYF.

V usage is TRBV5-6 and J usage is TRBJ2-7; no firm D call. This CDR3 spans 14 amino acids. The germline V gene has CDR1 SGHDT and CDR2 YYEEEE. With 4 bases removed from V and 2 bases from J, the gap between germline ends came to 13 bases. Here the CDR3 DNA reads TGTGCCAGCAGCCCCGACACCTTTACCTACGAGCAGTACTTC. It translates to CASSPDTFTYEQYF.

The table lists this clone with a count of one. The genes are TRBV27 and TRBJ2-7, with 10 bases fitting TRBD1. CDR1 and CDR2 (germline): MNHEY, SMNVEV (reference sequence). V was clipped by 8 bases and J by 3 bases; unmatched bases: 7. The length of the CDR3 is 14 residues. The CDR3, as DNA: TGTGCCAGCGGTACGCGGGACAGGGGCTACGAGCAGTACTTC. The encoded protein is CASGTRDRGYEQYF.

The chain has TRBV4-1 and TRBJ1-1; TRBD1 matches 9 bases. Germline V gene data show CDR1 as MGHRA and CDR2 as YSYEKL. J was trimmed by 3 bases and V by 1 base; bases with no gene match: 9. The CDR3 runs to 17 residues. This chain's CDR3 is CASSQGTGEGKDTEAFF. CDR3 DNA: TGCGCCAGCAGCCAAGGGACAGGGGAGGGTAAGGACACTGAAGCTTTCTTT.